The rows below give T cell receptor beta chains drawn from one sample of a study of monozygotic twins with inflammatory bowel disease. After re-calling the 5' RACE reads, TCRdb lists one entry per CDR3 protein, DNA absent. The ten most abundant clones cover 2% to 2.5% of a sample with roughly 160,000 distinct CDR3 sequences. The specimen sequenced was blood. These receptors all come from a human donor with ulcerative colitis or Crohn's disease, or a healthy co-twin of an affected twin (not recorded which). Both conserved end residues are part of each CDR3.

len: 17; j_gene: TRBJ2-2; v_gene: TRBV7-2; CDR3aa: CASSLGTGTSVTGELFF
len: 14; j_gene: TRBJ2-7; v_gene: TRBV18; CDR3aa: CASSPQGSIYEQYF
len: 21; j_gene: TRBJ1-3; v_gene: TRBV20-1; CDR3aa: CSARGPPSGLHPVGSGNTIYF
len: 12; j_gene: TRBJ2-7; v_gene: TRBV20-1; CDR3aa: CSARVGGGEQYF
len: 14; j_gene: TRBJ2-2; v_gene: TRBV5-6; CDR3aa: CASSRGVGTGELFF
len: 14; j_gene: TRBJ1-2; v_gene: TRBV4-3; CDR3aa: CASSSYRDTYGYTF
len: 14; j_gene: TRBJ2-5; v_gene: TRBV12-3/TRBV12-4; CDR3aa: CASSFPGGELTQYF
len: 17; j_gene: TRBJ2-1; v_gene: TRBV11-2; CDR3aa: CASTYPHSGWSYNEQFF
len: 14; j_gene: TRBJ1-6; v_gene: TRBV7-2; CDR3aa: CASSLRQGESPLHF
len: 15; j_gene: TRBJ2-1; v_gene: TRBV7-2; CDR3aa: CASSLEGLSDGEQFF
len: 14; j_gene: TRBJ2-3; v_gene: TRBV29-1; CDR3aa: CSGSWGGSTDTQYF
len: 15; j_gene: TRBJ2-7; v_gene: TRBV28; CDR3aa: CASRTDRERSYEQYF
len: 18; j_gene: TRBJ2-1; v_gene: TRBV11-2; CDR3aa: CASSPPLTSGPRYNEQFF
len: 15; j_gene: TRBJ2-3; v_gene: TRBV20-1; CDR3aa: CSARGTSGAPDTQYF
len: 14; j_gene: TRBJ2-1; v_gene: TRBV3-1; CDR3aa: CASSQYRMNNEQFF
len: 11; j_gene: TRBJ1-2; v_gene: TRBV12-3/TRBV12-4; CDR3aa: CASQGAYGYTF
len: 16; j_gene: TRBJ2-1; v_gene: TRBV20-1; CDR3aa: CSASPPSGNSYNEQFF
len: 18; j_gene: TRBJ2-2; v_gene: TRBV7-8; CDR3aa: CASSLSGLAGVYTGELFF
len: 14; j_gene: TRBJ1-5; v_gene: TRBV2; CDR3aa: CASRAGLSNQPQHF
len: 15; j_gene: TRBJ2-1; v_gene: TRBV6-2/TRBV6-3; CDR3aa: CASRKWTSGTHEQFF